Each of the 26 T cell receptor beta chains below was sequenced from the same sample in a study of T cell responses to AZD1222 COVID-19 vaccine. Some clones are missing from TCRdb's copy, which holds only in-frame ones; the method was immunoSEQ multiplex PCR. The table records approximately 150,000 clones, approximately 92% of them present only once. The starting material was peripheral blood, obtained 28 days after the second AZD1222 dose. These receptors were taken from an adult who received the AZD1222 COVID-19 vaccine.

The rearrangement joins TRBV10-2 to TRBJ2-3; no firm D call. The CDR3 length is 12 residues. Trimming shortened V by 0 bases and J by 5 bases, and 3 bases separated the two germline ends. The germline CDR1 and CDR2 sequences are WSHSY and SAAADI. The CDR3 sequence: CASSESGDTQYF. In DNA, the CDR3 is TGCGCCAGCAGTGAGTCGGGAGATACGCAGTATTTT.

The chain carries TRBV5-4 and TRBJ2-5, with 7 nucleotides matching TRBD2. The CDR3 extends over 14 amino acids. Germline V gene data show CDR1 as SGHNT and CDR2 as YYREEE (reference sequence). The junction had 5 bases not matched to a gene; V was cut back by 2 bases and J by 4 bases. This CDR3 reads CASSFQLAGETQYF. CDR3 nucleotide sequence: TGTGCCAGCAGCTTTCAATTAGCGGGAGAGACCCAGTACTTC. The full variable domain, in which reference TRBV5-4 and TRBJ2-5 provide the parts outside the CDR3, is ETGVTQSPTHLIKTRGQQVTLRCSSQSGHNTVSWYQQALGQGPQFIFQYYREEENGRGNFPPRFSGLQFPNYSSELNVNALELDDSALYLCASSFQLAGETQYFGPGTRLLVL.

This sequence joins TRBV18 and TRBJ1-1, with D unclear. The CDR3 spans 15 residues. Trimming pared 3 bases from V and 0 bases from J, leaving 11 bases between. The germline gives CDR1 KGHSH, CDR2 LQKENI. CDR3 in DNA: TGTGCCAGCTCACCCCTTATAGACATGAACACTGAAGCTTTCTTT. Protein product: CASSPLIDMNTEAFF.

The CDR3, as DNA: TGTGCCAGCAGTGATCCCCGCGGGTCTGGAAACACCATATATTTT. Protein product: CASSDPRGSGNTIYF. V and J are TRBV25-1 and TRBJ1-3; D ambiguous. CDR1 is MGHDK, CDR2 SYGVNS, per germline. This CDR3 is built from 15 residues. V was shortened by 3 bases and J by 1 base, with 10 bases between the two germline ends.

The rearrangement uses TRBV3-1 (or the pseudogene TRBV3-2) and TRBJ2-7; 9 nucleotides line up with TRBD2. The V gene end was trimmed by 1 base and the J gene end by 3 bases; junction bases not matched to a gene: 4. Per germline, CDR1 LGHDT and CDR2 YNNKEL (reference sequence). The length of the CDR3 is 15 residues. The CDR3 loop is CASSQAPSGNYEQYF. CDR3 nucleotide sequence: TGTGCCAGCAGCCAAGCTCCTAGCGGGAACTACGAGCAGTACTTC.

The chain has TRBV10-1 and TRBJ2-1; 13 nucleotides line up with TRBD2. V lost 4 bases and J lost 8; bases outside the gene matches: 2. The V gene's germline CDR1 is WNHNN and CDR2 SYGVQD (reference sequence). The CDR3 extends over 14 amino acids. This CDR3 is CASSGTSGSHEQFF. CDR3 nucleotide sequence: TGCGCCAGCAGTGGGACTAGCGGGAGCCATGAGCAGTTCTTC.

The chain joins TRBV5-1 to TRBJ1-3; TRBD1 is a possible D gene (6 bases). This CDR3 region has 14 residues. Germline CDR1 reads SGHRS; CDR2 reads YFSETQ. Trimming took 4 bases from V and 1 from J, leaving 9 bases between them. CDR3 sequence reads: CASSPTGSGNTIYF. CDR3 DNA sequence: TGCGCCAGCAGCCCTACAGGGTCTGGAAACACCATATATTTT.

This clone occurred a few times. The CDR3 coding sequence is TGTGCCAGCAGCTCACCGCTTCGCCTAGCGAAATTTCCCGGGGAGCTGTTTTTT. Amino acids: CASSSPLRLAKFPGELFF. The chain carries TRBV7-8 and TRBJ2-2; TRBD2 is a possible D gene (6 bases). The CDR3 has 18 amino acids. The V end lost 4 bases, the J end lost 6 bases, and 24 bases lay between the germline ends. From germline, CDR1 is SGHVS and CDR2 FQNEAQ. Combining the CDR3 with reference TRBV7-8 and TRBJ2-2 gives the whole variable domain GAGVSQSPRYKVAKRGQDVALRCDPISGHVSLFWYQQALGQGPEFLTYFQNEAQLDKSGLPSDRFFAERPEGSVSTLKIQRTQQEDSAVYLCASSSPLRLAKFPGELFFGEGSRLTVL.

Points on this clone: One end of the junction fails to match germline, which may point to a read error. The chain uses TRBV6-5 and TRBJ1-2; 8 nucleotides match TRBD1. CDR1 and CDR2 from the germline V gene are MNHEY and SVGAGI. The CDR3 consists of 15 residues. The DNA for the CDR3 is TGTGCCAGCAGTGACTCCGGGACAGGCGTCTATGGCTACACCTTC. Amino acids: CASSDSGTGVYGYTF.

This clone occurred once. The V and J genes are TRBV28 and TRBJ1-1; D remains ambiguous. Germline CDR1 is MDHEN and CDR2 is SYDVKM. The CDR3 length is 12 residues. Trimming stripped 6 bases from V and 3 bases from J, with 8 bases between. CDR3 sequence reads: CASRPSYTEAFF. DNA of the CDR3: TGTGCCAGCAGACCATCCTACACTGAAGCTTTCTTT.

The CDR3 nucleotides read TGTGCCAAGGTATTAGCGGGACGCACCGGGGAGCTGTTTTTT. Amino acids: CAKVLAGRTGELFF. This sequence joins TRBV7-2 and TRBJ2-2, with 8 bases fitting TRBD2. The V segment lost 10 bases and the J segment 4 bases; nucleotides outside the gene matches: 8. Germline V gene data show CDR1 as SGHTA and CDR2 as FQGNSA. The CDR3 length is 14 residues.

The V gene is TRBV5-1, the J gene TRBJ1-2; a possible D gene is TRBD1 (5 bases). Trimming removed 4 bases at V and 4 bases at J, with 17 bases between. The CDR3 covers 15 residues. The germline V gene has CDR1 SGHRS and CDR2 YFSETQ. The CDR3 loop is CASSETTSRAYGYTF. DNA of the CDR3: TGCGCCAGCAGCGAGACCACTTCCAGGGCCTATGGCTACACCTTC.

The V call is TRBV15, the J call TRBJ2-7; D gene unclear. This CDR3 has 12 residues. V was cut by 0 bases and J by 2 bases, with 2 bases left in between. CDR1 is LNHNV, CDR2 YYDKDF, per germline (reference sequence). CDR3 DNA sequence: TGTGCCACCAGCAGAGACACCTACGAGCAGTACTTC. Its protein product is CATSRDTYEQYF.

The chain combines TRBV19 with TRBJ1-5, with D perhaps TRBD1 (5 bases). Germline CDR1 is LNHDA and CDR2 is SQIVND (reference sequence). CDR3 length equals 16 residues. V lost 6 bases and J lost 1, with 16 bases in between. CDR3 coding DNA: TGTGCCAGTAGGCCCTCTGGACACCAGAGCAATCAGCCCCAGCATTTT. Its translation: CASRPSGHQSNQPQHF.

The chain joins TRBV5-4 to TRBJ2-1, with D possibly being TRBD1 or TRBD2 (5 bases each). The CDR3 consists of 14 residues. Trimming took off 5 bases at V and 8 bases at J, with 17 bases between the two ends. The germline V gene has CDR1 SGHNT and CDR2 YYREEE (reference sequence). CDR3 nucleotides: TGTGCCAGCAGGCCCCGGGCCGGGGACGATGAGCAGTTCTTC. It yields the protein CASRPRAGDDEQFF.

In its sample, this clone was seen once. This sequence joins TRBV19 and TRBJ1-5; D unresolved. The CDR3 length is 15 residues. CDR1 is LNHDA and CDR2 is SQIVND in the germline V gene (reference sequence). The ends were cut back, 3 bases at V and 3 bases at J, with 12 bases in the middle. The CDR3 coding sequence is TGTGCCAGTAGTATGAGACAAGGGTCCAATCAGCCCCAGCATTTT. Protein sequence: CASSMRQGSNQPQHF.

DNA for the CDR3: TGTGCCAGCAGCCACGGGGGGGGCACAGATACGCAGTATTTT. Its translation is CASSHGGGTDTQYF. The genes are TRBV3-1 (or the pseudogene TRBV3-2) and TRBJ2-3; TRBD2 matches 8 bases. Unmatched junction bases numbered 0, after V lost 3 bases and J lost 1 base. The CDR3 totals 14 residues. Germline V gene lookup returns CDR1 LGHDT and CDR2 YNNKEL (reference sequence).

In this sample, this clone turned up once. The rearrangement links TRBV5-1 to TRBJ2-2; 7 positions agree with TRBD2. Losses at the gene ends were 9 bases for V and 1 base for J; bases not matched to a gene: 9. The V gene's germline CDR1 is SGHRS and CDR2 YFSETQ. The CDR3 loop spans 15 amino acids. CDR3: CATGPPSGNTGELFF. CDR3 in DNA: TGCGCCACCGGGCCCCCTAGCGGGAACACCGGGGAGCTGTTTTTT.

This clone was seen a single time. The rearrangement uses TRBV5-1 and TRBJ2-1; D gene uncertain. Trimming stripped 0 bases from V and 7 bases from J, with 8 bases between. Germline V gene sequence: CDR1 SGHRS, CDR2 YFSETQ. The length of the CDR3 is 13 residues. In DNA, the CDR3 is TGCGCCAGCAGCTTGGCCCTTTCAAATGAGCAGTTCTTC. Translated: CASSLALSNEQFF.

The chain combines TRBV27 with TRBJ2-1, with 7 bases identical to TRBD1. CDR1 and CDR2 (germline): MNHEY, SMNVEV (reference sequence). The CDR3 is 14 residues long. V was pared by 3 bases and J by 12 bases, with 11 bases of the junction left unmatched. The CDR3 nucleotides are TGTGCCAGCAGTTTCACCGGGGACAGTATTTTGCAGTTCTTC. Protein sequence: CASSFTGDSILQFF.

CDR3: CASSWGTGMNTEAFF. The CDR3 DNA reads as TGTGCCAGCAGCTGGGGGACAGGAATGAACACTGAAGCTTTCTTT. The rearrangement joins TRBV5-5 to TRBJ1-1, with TRBD1 matching 8 bases. Germline lookup yields CDR1 SGHKS and CDR2 YYEKEE (reference sequence). The V gene end was trimmed by 3 bases and the J gene end by 0 bases; junction bases not matched to a gene: 4. This CDR3 spans 15 amino acids.

The V call is TRBV6-5, the J call TRBJ2-7; 7 nucleotides agree with TRBD1. This CDR3 has 14 residues. Trimming at V came to 8 bases and at J to 7 bases, leaving 14 bases not matched to a gene. Germline assignment: CDR1 MNHEY and CDR2 SVGAGI. For the CDR3, the DNA is TGTGCCAGCCTTGGGGACAGACGTCTGGGAGAGCAGTACTTC. It specifies CASLGDRRLGEQYF.

The J gene is TRBJ2-1, the V gene TRBV20-1; D gene ambiguous. CDR3 length: 14 residues. Trimming stripped 3 bases from V and 4 bases from J, with 13 bases between. CDR1 DFQATT and CDR2 SNEGSKA come from the germline V gene (reference sequence). CDR3 sequence reads: CSASGRRSYNEQFF. The CDR3 region has the DNA TGCAGTGCTAGTGGTCGGAGATCGTACAATGAGCAGTTCTTC.

This clone was seen a single time. This chain links TRBV5-6 with TRBJ1-3, with D perhaps TRBD1 (5 bases). The CDR3 is made up of 17 amino acids. Germline loops: CDR1 SGHDT, CDR2 YYEEEE. V dropped 2 bases and J dropped 4 bases, with 19 bases sitting between them. Here the CDR3 reads CASSFMPGRAGGNTIYF. The CDR3 DNA reads TGTGCCAGCAGCTTCATGCCGGGACGCGCTGGGGGAAACACCATATATTTT.

The genes are TRBV19 and TRBJ1-1; tentatively, D is TRBD1 (6 bases). The CDR3 totals 15 residues. The V end lost 6 bases, the J end lost 2 bases, and 16 bases lay between the germline ends. CDR1 LNHDA and CDR2 SQIVND come from the germline V gene (reference sequence). The CDR3 DNA is TGTGCCAGTAGCCCTACAGGGAAAAGAAACACTGAAGCTTTCTTT. This sequence encodes CASSPTGKRNTEAFF.

There are a few counts of this clone. J is TRBJ2-5 and V is TRBV29-1, with 10 bases fitting TRBD2. There are 14 residues in the CDR3. Looked up from germline, CDR1 is SQVTM and CDR2 is ANQGSEA. The ends lost 4 bases at V and 4 bases at J; junction bases unmatched: 6. This CDR3 is CSVVGAGGGETQYF. The DNA of the CDR3 is TGCAGCGTTGTTGGAGCGGGAGGGGGAGAGACCCAGTACTTC.